The 22 T cell receptor beta chains reported below all come from one sample, sequenced in a study of T cell repertoires in cytomegalovirus infection. TCRdb called the reads again in MiXCR, with one record for every CDR3 protein. The top ten hold roughly 51% of the sample, which has more than 110,000 distinct CDR3 sequences, more than 30% seen once. Antigen specificity for these receptors is unknown. Sequenced here: CD8+ T cells from cultured PBMCs, sampled from culture after CMV antigen stimulation. These receptors originate from a human donor in good health (CMV status not recorded). Some clones in this sample may be carry-over from other donors' samples.

The chain has TRBV7-8 and TRBJ1-4; D unclear. The CDR3 length is 15 residues. Germline V gene data show CDR1 as SGHVS and CDR2 as FQNEAQ. The V gene lost 0 bases and the J gene lost 8 bases, with 13 bases spanning the gap. The CDR3 spells CASSLARGRREKLFF. The CDR3 DNA reads as TGTGCCAGCAGCTTAGCGCGAGGGCGGCGAGAAAAACTGTTTTTT.

This chain's CDR3 is CSVWDRTSTDTQYF. In nucleotides, the CDR3 is TGCAGCGTCTGGGACAGGACTAGCACAGATACGCAGTATTTT. The rearrangement uses TRBV29-1 and TRBJ2-3; 8 positions match TRBD1. The germline gives CDR1 SQVTM, CDR2 ANQGSEA. This CDR3 comprises 14 residues. Germline trimming cut 6 bases from V and 0 bases from J; bases unmatched to any gene: 5.

This clonotype occurred a few times. The chain carries TRBV12-3 or TRBV12-4 and TRBJ1-2; D remains ambiguous. Trimming removed 5 bases from V and 3 bases from J, with 13 bases in between. The CDR3 covers 14 residues. CDR3 nucleotides: TGTGCCAGCAGTCCCGCGGGGAGGCACTATGGCTACACCTTC. Protein product: CASSPAGRHYGYTF.

The table lists this clonotype with a few counts. No conserved phenylalanine or tryptophan ends this CDR3, so it is likely a read error. The V gene is TRBV19, the J gene TRBJ2-1, with D perhaps matching TRBD1 (6 bases). The CDR3 is made up of 14 amino acids. The germline gives CDR1 LNHDA, CDR2 SQIVND (reference sequence). The germline V and J ends were trimmed by 8 bases and 0 bases, with 11 bases remaining between them. For the CDR3, the DNA is TGTGCCAGTGCCGGACAGAACTCCTACAATGAGCAGTTCCTC. As protein: CASAGQNSYNEQFL.

The chain is built from TRBV12-3 or TRBV12-4 and TRBJ2-1; D gene ambiguous. Trimming stripped 4 bases from V and 4 bases from J, with 11 bases between. The CDR3 spans 14 residues. The CDR3 sequence is CASSSPESYNEQFF. The CDR3, as DNA: TGTGCCAGCAGTTCCCCCGAGAGTTACAATGAGCAGTTCTTC.

This chain uses TRBV7-6 with TRBJ2-2; D call uncertain. Trimming stripped 3 bases from V and 0 bases from J, with 11 bases between. Per germline, CDR1 SGHVS and CDR2 FNYEAQ. The CDR3 runs to 16 residues. This CDR3 reads CASSFMPTSNTGELFF. CDR3 bases: TGTGCCAGCAGCTTTATGCCCACCTCGAACACCGGGGAGCTGTTTTTT.

This clonotype has ten or more counts. This chain joins TRBV27 and TRBJ2-7, with 7 nucleotides matching TRBD1. V shed 4 bases, J shed 4 bases, and the junction held 7 bases outside the gene matches. The CDR3 extends over 14 amino acids. Looked up from germline, CDR1 is MNHEY and CDR2 is SMNVEV (reference sequence). CDR3 in amino acids: CASSSRDSRYEQYF. The CDR3 DNA follows: TGTGCCAGCAGTTCCCGGGACAGCCGGTACGAGCAGTACTTC.

This clonotype was counted between two and nine times. The chain is built from TRBV20-1 and TRBJ2-3, with TRBD2 identical over 13 bases. V lost 3 bases to trimming and J lost 3 bases; unmatched junction nucleotides: 3. The germline V gene encodes CDR1 DFQATT and CDR2 SNEGSKA (reference sequence). The CDR3 runs 15 residues. CDR3 loop: CSASTSGGATDTQYF. The CDR3 nucleotides read TGCAGTGCTAGCACTAGCGGGGGGGCGACAGATACGCAGTATTTT.

The gene calls are TRBV12-3 or TRBV12-4 and TRBJ1-3; D not resolved. The CDR3 contains 15 residues. V lost 1 base and J lost 4, with 11 bases in between. The CDR3 reads CASSLVGQPGNTIYF. CDR3 DNA sequence: TGTGCCAGCAGTTTAGTCGGGCAGCCGGGAAACACCATATATTTT.

This clonotype was found many times. The chain links TRBV7-2 to TRBJ1-1, with D perhaps TRBD1 (6 bases). Per germline, CDR1 SGHTA and CDR2 FQGNSA. The V end lost 4 bases, the J end lost 8 bases, and 11 bases lay between the germline ends. The CDR3 spans 12 residues. The CDR3 DNA is TGTGCCAGCAGCTCTTACCAGGGGGAAGCTTTCTTT. Its protein is CASSSYQGEAFF.

The chain joins TRBV27 to TRBJ1-5; 11 nucleotides match TRBD1. CDR1 MNHEY and CDR2 SMNVEV come from the germline V gene (reference sequence). The CDR3 runs 14 residues. V shed 6 bases, J shed 8 bases, and the junction held 6 bases outside the gene matches. The CDR3 bases are TGTGCCAGCAGCCAGGGACAGGGGGTAAAGCCCCAGCATTTT. It yields the protein CASSQGQGVKPQHF.

This clonotype has at least ten counts. The chain joins TRBV6-5 to TRBJ2-3; D might be TRBD1 or TRBD2, each matching 6 bases. The CDR3 has 17 residues. V lost 0 bases to trimming and J lost 1 base, with 14 bases between them. Germline assignment: CDR1 MNHEY and CDR2 SVGAGI. The CDR3 DNA is TGTGCCAGCAGTTACTCAGGGGGGCTGTATGGCACAGATACGCAGTATTTT. Protein product: CASSYSGGLYGTDTQYF.

The table lists this clonotype with a few counts. CDR3 coding DNA: TGTGCCAGCAGCATTTGGGACAGCAATGAGCAGTTCTTC. Its translation: CASSIWDSNEQFF. The V and J genes are TRBV11-2 and TRBJ2-1; 7 bases fit TRBD1. The V gene's germline CDR1 is SGHAT and CDR2 FQNNGV. Trimming took 5 bases from V and 6 from J; bases not matched to a gene: 4. This CDR3 has 13 amino acids.

The chain employs TRBV12-3 or TRBV12-4 and TRBJ1-1; no clear D. Trimming removed 6 bases at V and 0 bases at J, with 14 bases between. This CDR3 has 15 amino acids. Here the CDR3 DNA reads TGTGCCAGCAGAGCCAGACGGATTTTGAACACTGAAGCTTTCTTT. Translated, it gives CASRARRILNTEAFF.

The table lists this clonotype with many counts. J is TRBJ1-5 and V is TRBV6-5; 7 bases match TRBD1. Trimming took 6 bases from V and 4 from J; bases not matched to a gene: 6. The germline V gene encodes CDR1 MNHEY and CDR2 SVGAGI. The CDR3 loop spans 14 amino acids. CDR3 amino acids: CASRQTGRNQPQHF. The CDR3 bases are TGTGCCAGCAGGCAGACAGGGCGTAATCAGCCCCAGCATTTT.

CDR3 sequence (DNA): TGTGCCAGCAGGGCCCCCATGAACACTGAAGCTTTCTTT. Translated: CASRAPMNTEAFF. The genes are TRBV12-3 or TRBV12-4 and TRBJ1-1; no clear D. The CDR3 is made up of 13 amino acids. With 6 bases removed from V and 0 bases from J, the gap between germline ends came to 8 bases.

The CDR3 DNA follows: TGTGCCAGCAGTTTATTTGGGAGCTCCTACGAGCAGTACTTC. Its translation is CASSLFGSSYEQYF. V and J are TRBV28 and TRBJ2-7, with TRBD2 as a possible D gene (5 bases). This CDR3 comprises 14 residues. Trimming removed 1 base at V and 0 bases at J, with 7 bases between. The germline CDR1 and CDR2 sequences are MDHEN and SYDVKM. The complete variable domain, with remaining parts taken from reference TRBV28 and TRBJ2-7, reads DVKVTQSSRYLVKRTGEKVFLECVQDMDHENMFWYRQDPGLGLRLIYFSYDVKMKEKGDIPEGYSVSREKKERFSLILESASTNQTSMYLCASSLFGSSYEQYFGPGTRLTVT.

The chain links TRBV9 to TRBJ1-1; TRBD1 might be the D (5 bases). This CDR3 is 13 amino acids long. CDR1 is SGDLS and CDR2 is YYNGEE in the germline V gene. Trimming stripped 3 bases from V and 4 bases from J, with 10 bases between. CDR3 residues: CASSAPRATEAFF. CDR3 nucleotide sequence: TGTGCCAGCAGCGCCCCCAGGGCCACTGAAGCTTTCTTT.

This sequence joins TRBV12-3 or TRBV12-4 and TRBJ1-5; D unresolved. Trimming pared 6 bases from V and 1 base from J, leaving 16 bases between. This CDR3 is 16 amino acids long. CDR3 coding DNA: TGTGCCAGCAGCCCCGGACCTCTCGGAAGCAATCAGCCCCAGCATTTT. Its protein is CASSPGPLGSNQPQHF.

This clonotype was recorded at least ten times. The rearrangement links TRBV12-3 or TRBV12-4 to TRBJ1-1, with 7 nucleotides matching TRBD1. V lost 5 bases to trimming and J lost 0 bases; unmatched junction nucleotides: 3. This CDR3 has 14 amino acids. The CDR3 coding sequence is TGTGCCAGCAGTCCAGGACAGGTGAACACTGAAGCTTTCTTT. Translating gives CASSPGQVNTEAFF.

The rearrangement joins TRBV15 to TRBJ2-3, with 12 bases fitting TRBD2. This CDR3 is built from 15 residues. The ends lost 5 bases at V and 8 bases at J; junction bases unmatched: 8. Germline V gene lookup returns CDR1 LNHNV and CDR2 YYDKDF (reference sequence). This CDR3 reads CATSGVTSGGGTQYF. The CDR3 DNA is TGTGCCACCAGCGGCGTGACTAGCGGGGGAGGTACGCAGTATTTT.

This clonotype was picked up many times. This chain joins TRBV19 and TRBJ1-1; D perhaps matches TRBD1 (5 bases). Germline CDR1 LNHDA, CDR2 SQIVND (reference sequence). CDR3 length: 14 amino acids. Trimming stripped 4 bases from V and 5 bases from J, with 14 bases between. The CDR3 coding sequence is TGTGCCAGTAGTACGAGCATGGGGCTAACTGAAGCTTTCTTT. Its protein product is CASSTSMGLTEAFF.